These 24 T cell receptor beta chains came from one sample sequenced in a study of regulatory T cells in long-lasting Graves disease. The sample's time point: newly diagnosed GD, antithyroid drugs for less than 3 months. The authors made the TCR library using RNA they extracted from PBMCs. TCR beta libraries were built with iRepertoire HTBI primers and Arm-PCR of CDR3 regions. TCRdb analysed the multiplex PCR reads with MiXCR anew, one entry per CDR3 protein. The top ten clones hold around 12% of a sample with about 560,000 distinct CDR3 sequences, about 16% of them seen once. These records were also assigned to another study, of T cells in Graves' hyperthyroidism and ophthalmopathy.

Sequencing used peripheral blood mononuclear cells (PBMCs), obtained at new diagnosis, from a patient treated with antithyroid drugs. These TCRs come from a young man with Graves disease.

At least ten counts were recorded for this clonotype. The chain couples TRBV5-1 to TRBJ2-1; 10 bases are shared with TRBD2. CDR1 and CDR2 from the germline V gene are SGHRS and YFSETQ. This CDR3 is built from 14 residues. V shed 5 bases and J 7 bases; nucleotides not matched to a gene: 6. The CDR3: CASRGASGSNEQFF. The CDR3 DNA sequence: TGCGCCAGCAGGGGGGCTAGCGGGAGTAATGAGCAGTTCTTC. Full variable domain (remainder filled in from reference TRBV5-1 and TRBJ2-1): KAGVTQTPRYLIKTRGQQVTLSCSPISGHRSVSWYQQTPGQGLQFLFEYFSETQRNKGNFPGRFSGRQFSNSRSEMNVSTLELGDSALYLCASRGASGSNEQFFGPGTRLTVL.

This clonotype was observed many times. The genes are TRBV2 and TRBJ1-2; unclear D gene. V lost 3 bases, J lost 5 bases, and 7 bases lay in between. Germline V gene sequence: CDR1 SNHLY, CDR2 FYNNEI. The CDR3 is 12 amino acids. The CDR3 loop is CASSDGLYGYTF. The CDR3 coding sequence is TGTGCCAGCAGTGACGGACTATATGGCTACACCTTC.

This clonotype turned up a few times. The chain is built from TRBV10-3 and TRBJ1-5; TRBD1 agrees at 9 bases. CDR3 length equals 15 residues. Unmatched junction bases numbered 5, after V lost 3 bases and J lost 5 bases. Germline V gene data show CDR1 as ENHRY and CDR2 as SYGVKD. The CDR3 loop reads CAISENRGQDQPQHF. DNA of the CDR3: TGTGCCATCAGTGAAAACAGGGGGCAAGATCAGCCCCAGCATTTT.

In this sample, this clonotype turned up many times. The genes are TRBV7-8 and TRBJ1-3, with D uncertain. V lost 5 bases, J lost 3 bases, and 11 bases lay in between. Germline V CDR1 and CDR2: SGHVS, FQNEAQ. This CDR3 contains 14 residues. CDR3 in DNA: TGTGCCAGCAGCGCCCCTCGGGATGGAAACACCATATATTTT. Translating it yields CASSAPRDGNTIYF.

The V call is TRBV28, the J call TRBJ1-1; a possible D gene is TRBD1 (5 bases). CDR3 length: 15 residues. The germline CDR1 and CDR2 sequences are MDHEN and SYDVKM. V gave up 5 bases and J gave up 3 bases, with 16 bases separating them. The CDR3 region is CASSPRFRGDTEAFF. The CDR3 DNA reads TGTGCCAGCAGTCCGCGTTTTAGGGGTGACACTGAAGCTTTCTTT.

This clonotype appeared many times. This chain uses TRBV2 with TRBJ2-7; a weak D match, TRBD2 (6 bases). V was shortened by 8 bases and J by 2 bases, with 10 bases between the two germline ends. Per germline, CDR1 SNHLY and CDR2 FYNNEI. The CDR3 consists of 12 residues. The CDR3 loop reads CASQEGTYEQYF. CDR3 nucleotide sequence: TGTGCCAGCCAGGAGGGAACCTACGAGCAGTACTTC.

This clonotype has at least ten counts. The rearrangement links TRBV20-1 to TRBJ2-3, with no clear D. CDR1 DFQATT and CDR2 SNEGSKA come from the germline V gene (reference sequence). The V end lost 0 bases, the J end lost 0 bases, and 10 bases lay between the germline ends. This CDR3 is 15 amino acids long. For the CDR3, the DNA is TGCAGTGCTAGAGATCCCCTGGACAGCACAGATACGCAGTATTTT. The encoded protein is CSARDPLDSTDTQYF.

Points on this clonotype: A junction end diverges from the germline sequence, so it may reflect a read error. CDR3: CASSEATDSPLQF. The CDR3 DNA follows: TGTGCCAGCAGTGAGGCAACAGACTCACCCCTCCAATTT. The chain carries TRBV6-1 and TRBJ1-6; the D is unclear. CDR1 and CDR2 (germline): MNHNS, SASEGT. CDR3 length: 13 amino acids.

This clonotype has ten or more counts. The chain has TRBV28 and TRBJ2-1; TRBD2 matches 15 bases. Germline values: CDR1 MDHEN, CDR2 SYDVKM. The junction had 6 bases not matched to a gene; V was cut back by 6 bases and J by 9 bases. The CDR3 has 15 amino acids. In DNA, the CDR3 is TGTGCCAGCAGCCGGACTAGCGGGAGGGCCGGTGAGCAGTTCTTC. Its protein is CASSRTSGRAGEQFF.

This clonotype was found a few times. The chain carries TRBV9 and TRBJ2-1; 10 nucleotides align to TRBD2. Germline V gene lookup returns CDR1 SGDLS and CDR2 YYNGEE. Trimming removed 3 bases from V and 6 bases from J; junction bases left unmatched: 6. This CDR3 is built from 15 residues. This chain's CDR3 is CASSAGTSEGNEQFF. The CDR3 DNA is TGTGCCAGCAGCGCAGGGACTAGCGAGGGCAATGAGCAGTTCTTC.

The chain employs TRBV18 and TRBJ1-2; D is undetermined. Germline V gene sequence: CDR1 KGHSH, CDR2 LQKENI. Trimming pared 2 bases from V and 8 bases from J, leaving 18 bases between. The CDR3 is 15 amino acids. This chain's CDR3 is CASSPDRTPGKGYTF. The CDR3 DNA sequence: TGTGCCAGCTCACCAGATAGGACTCCAGGAAAAGGCTACACCTTC.

J is TRBJ1-3 and V is TRBV7-9; 8 bases agree with TRBD1. Germline loops: CDR1 SEHNR, CDR2 FQNEAQ (reference sequence). This CDR3 contains 15 residues. The ends lost 4 bases at V and 4 bases at J; junction bases unmatched: 6. The CDR3 spells CASSSTTGEGNTIYF. In DNA, the CDR3 is TGTGCCAGCAGCTCCACGACAGGGGAGGGAAACACCATATATTTT.

This clonotype was found a few times. The J gene is TRBJ1-1, the V gene TRBV5-1; 9 nucleotides match TRBD1. J was trimmed by 1 base and V by 2 bases; bases with no gene match: 9. Germline values: CDR1 SGHRS, CDR2 YFSETQ. The CDR3 has 17 amino acids. The chain's CDR3 is CASSLRTGGSGNTEAFF. In DNA form, the CDR3 reads TGCGCCAGCAGCTTACGCACAGGGGGCTCAGGGAACACTGAAGCTTTCTTT.

This clonotype turned up a few times. The V and J genes are TRBV3-1 and TRBJ1-5; 9 bases map to TRBD1. J was trimmed by 4 bases and V by 0 bases; bases with no gene match: 7. This CDR3 has 17 amino acids. The germline gives CDR1 LGHDT, CDR2 YNNKEL (reference sequence). The CDR3 sequence: CASSQDPQGAGNQPQHF. In DNA, the CDR3 is TGTGCCAGCAGCCAAGACCCACAGGGGGCTGGAAATCAGCCCCAGCATTTT.

This clonotype was counted ten times or more. As DNA, the CDR3 is TGTGCCAGCAGCCGGACTAGCGGGAGGAATGAGCAGTTCTTC. Residues: CASSRTSGRNEQFF. V and J are TRBV7-9 and TRBJ2-1; 14 bases map to TRBD2. V shed 5 bases and J 7 bases; nucleotides not matched to a gene: 1. This CDR3 region has 14 residues. CDR1 and CDR2 (germline): SEHNR, FQNEAQ (reference sequence).

The chain combines TRBV9 with TRBJ2-5; 7 nucleotides agree with TRBD2. Losses at the gene ends were 0 bases for V and 4 bases for J; bases not matched to a gene: 15. Germline V gives CDR1 SGDLS, CDR2 YYNGEE. The CDR3 sequence is 18 residues long. CDR3 in amino acids: CASSVEAFVGDYGETQYF. The CDR3 bases are TGTGCCAGCAGCGTAGAGGCGTTCGTCGGGGACTATGGAGAGACCCAGTACTTC.

As for this clonotype: A read error may account for a junction end that differs from germline. The chain carries TRBV20-1 and TRBJ2-1, with D uncertain. The CDR3 covers 10 residues. Germline V gene sequence: CDR1 DFQATT, CDR2 SNEGSKA (reference sequence). CDR3 nucleotide sequence: TGCAGTGCTAGAGAGGATAAGTTCCCCTTC. This codes for CSAREDKFPF.

On this clonotype: This may arise from a read error, as a much more abundant clone is one base away. The chain couples TRBV3-1 to TRBJ2-5; 8 nucleotides align to TRBD2. Germline V CDR1 and CDR2: LGHDT, YNNKEL (reference sequence). With V trimmed by 0 bases and J by 11 bases, 14 bases remained unmatched. This CDR3 has 16 amino acids. The CDR3 loop is CASSQEDGGVYNEQYF. The CDR3 region has the DNA TGTGCCAGCAGCCAAGAGGACGGGGGGGTGTACAATGAGCAGTACTTC.

This clonotype was detected only a few times. The V gene is TRBV13, the J gene TRBJ2-5, with D tentatively TRBD2 (6 bases). The CDR3 consists of 14 residues. V lost 1 base, J lost 0 bases, and 6 bases lay in between. Germline V lookup: CDR1 PRHDT, CDR2 FYEKMQ (reference sequence). Here the CDR3 DNA reads TGTGCCAGCAGCTTAGTAGCGGACCAAGAGACCCAGTACTTC. Protein sequence: CASSLVADQETQYF. The full variable domain, rest sourced from reference TRBV13 and TRBJ2-5, is AAGVIQSPRHLIKEKRETATLKCYPIPRHDTVYWYQQGPGQDPQFLISFYEKMQSDKGSIPDRFSAQQFSDYHSELNMSSLELGDSALYFCASSLVADQETQYFGPGTRLLVL.

This clonotype was observed a few times. This chain links TRBV6-1 with TRBJ2-7; 15 nucleotides align to TRBD2. V gave up 6 bases and J gave up 5 bases; unmatched junction bases: 11. This CDR3 is 17 amino acids long. Germline-derived CDR1 and CDR2 are MNHNS and SASEGT. In nucleotides, the CDR3 is TGTGCCAGCAGACCCCCGGGACTAGCGGGAGGTTACCACGAGCAGTACTTC. Amino acid sequence: CASRPPGLAGGYHEQYF.

Ten or more counts support this clonotype. This chain uses TRBV2 with TRBJ2-5; 7 nucleotides match TRBD1. J lost 4 bases, V lost 3 bases, and 5 bases had no gene match. CDR1 is SNHLY, CDR2 FYNNEI, per germline. The CDR3 length is 14 residues. The CDR3 protein is CASSEQGVAETQYF. The CDR3 coding sequence is TGTGCCAGCAGTGAGCAGGGGGTAGCAGAGACCCAGTACTTC. Looking up the rest from reference TRBV2 and TRBJ2-5 gives the full variable domain: EPEVTQTPSHQVTQMGQEVILRCVPISNHLYFYWYRQILGQKVEFLVSFYNNEISEKSEIFDDQFSVERPDGSNFTLKIRSTKLEDSAMYFCASSEQGVAETQYFGPGTRLLVL.

Only a few counts were recorded for this clonotype. The rearrangement uses TRBV27 and TRBJ2-1; the match to TRBD2 covers 9 bases. The CDR3 is 17 amino acids. J gave up 2 bases and V 0 bases, and 5 bases lay outside the gene matches. Germline assignment: CDR1 MNHEY and CDR2 SMNVEV (reference sequence). The CDR3 protein is CASSLSGTSFTYNEQFF. The CDR3 DNA is TGTGCCAGCAGTTTATCGGGGACTAGCTTTACCTACAATGAGCAGTTCTTC.

This clonotype was seen more than once but under ten times. The chain combines TRBV4-1 with TRBJ2-7; no firm D call. The CDR3 covers 13 residues. Trimming left V 3 bases short and J 1 base short, with 7 bases between. Looked up from germline, CDR1 is MGHRA and CDR2 is YSYEKL. CDR3 in DNA: TGCGCCAGCAGCCATTTAGGGTCCTACGAGCAGTACTTC. This codes for CASSHLGSYEQYF.

This clonotype was observed at least ten times. For the CDR3, the DNA is TGTGCCAGCGACGGACAGGGGGTGCGATCCCCTAAAGCTTTCTTT. Its protein is CASDGQGVRSPKAFF. This chain connects TRBV6-1 to TRBJ1-1; TRBD1 matches 10 bases. Per the germline V gene, CDR1 is MNHNS and CDR2 is SASEGT. The V segment lost 8 bases and the J segment 9 bases; nucleotides outside the gene matches: 15. The CDR3 length is 15 residues.